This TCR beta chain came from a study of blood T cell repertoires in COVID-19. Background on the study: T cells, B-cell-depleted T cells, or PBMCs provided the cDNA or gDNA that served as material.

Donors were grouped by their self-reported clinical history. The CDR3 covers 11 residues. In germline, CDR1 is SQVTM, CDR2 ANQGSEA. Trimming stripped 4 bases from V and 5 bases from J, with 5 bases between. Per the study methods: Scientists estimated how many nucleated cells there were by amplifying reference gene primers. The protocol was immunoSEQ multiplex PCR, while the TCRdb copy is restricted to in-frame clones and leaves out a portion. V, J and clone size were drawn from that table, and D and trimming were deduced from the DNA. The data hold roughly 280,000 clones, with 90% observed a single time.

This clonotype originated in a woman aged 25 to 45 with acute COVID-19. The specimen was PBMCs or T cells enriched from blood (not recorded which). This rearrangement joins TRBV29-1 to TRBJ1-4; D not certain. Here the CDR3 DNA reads TGCAGCGTTGCACAGAATGAAAAACTGTTTTTT. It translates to CSVAQNEKLFF.